The 21 T cell receptor beta chains reported below all come from one sample, sequenced in a study of neurological immune-mediated disorders. Via MiXCR, TCRdb re-called the 5' RACE reads, giving one row per CDR3 protein. This table holds more than 15,000 distinct CDR3 sequences, approximately 3.7% found once. Sequenced sample: CD8+ T cells from blood. The receptors come from a woman between 40 and 55 years old in good health.

This clonotype was observed at least ten times. The J gene is TRBJ2-7, the V gene TRBV14, with D possibly being TRBD1 (6 bases). The CDR3 totals 14 residues. V was clipped by 4 bases and J by 7 bases, with 17 bases between them. CDR1 and CDR2 from the germline V gene are SGHDN and FVKESK. As DNA, the CDR3 is TGTGCCAGCAGCCCGAGACCGACAGGACGGGAGCAGTACTTC. The encoded protein is CASSPRPTGREQYF.

This clonotype was detected many times. The junction does not match germline at one end; this may be a read error. The gene calls are TRBV6-5 and TRBJ2-1, with D perhaps TRBD2 (5 bases). Germline CDR1 reads MNHEY; CDR2 reads SVGAGI. This CDR3 is built from 16 residues. The CDR3 DNA follows: TGTGCCAGCAGTCCGAGTTGGAGCGGCTCCTCCAATGAGCAGTTCTTC. It is translated as CASSPSWSGSSNEQFF.

This clonotype was detected many times. This chain joins TRBV7-3 and TRBJ2-3, with D possibly being TRBD2 (6 bases). The CDR3 is 14 amino acids. V shed 5 bases and J shed 2 bases, with 11 bases lying between them. Germline CDR1 reads SGHTA; CDR2 reads FQGTGA. The CDR3 here is CASSEGLTTDTQYF. For the CDR3, the DNA is TGTGCCAGCAGCGAGGGACTTACCACAGATACGCAGTATTTT.

This clonotype showed up many times. The J gene is TRBJ2-5, the V gene TRBV5-1; TRBD1 matches 7 bases. CDR3 size: 16 residues. V trimming: 4 bases; J trimming: 5 bases; junction bases outside the gene matches: 14. Per germline, CDR1 SGHRS and CDR2 YFSETQ. CDR3 in DNA: TGCGCCAGCAGCGCCGGGACAGTCGGACTCGGGGAGACCCAGTACTTC. It translates to CASSAGTVGLGETQYF.

This clonotype appeared many times. The chain employs TRBV9 and TRBJ1-1; D perhaps matches TRBD1 (5 bases). The CDR3 has 14 amino acids. Trimming removed 0 bases from V and 3 bases from J, with 9 bases in between. Germline V gene sequence: CDR1 SGDLS, CDR2 YYNGEE. This chain's CDR3 is CASSVGGEDTEAFF. CDR3 nucleotides: TGTGCCAGCAGCGTAGGAGGGGAAGACACTGAAGCTTTCTTT.

Many counts were recorded for this clonotype. This chain uses TRBV11-2 with TRBJ2-1, with TRBD2 matching 11 bases. Germline CDR1 SGHAT, CDR2 FQNNGV. The V and J ends lost 1 base and 5 bases, in that order; junction bases with no gene match: 4. The CDR3 is 16 residues long. CDR3: CASSLGTSGRDNEQFF. The CDR3 DNA reads TGTGCCAGCAGCTTAGGCACTAGCGGGAGAGACAATGAGCAGTTCTTC.

This clonotype has ten or more counts. The J gene is TRBJ2-2, the V gene TRBV20-1; D perhaps matches TRBD2 (5 bases). V was clipped by 3 bases and J by 2 bases, with 16 bases between them. Germline CDR1 is DFQATT and CDR2 is SNEGSKA (reference sequence). The CDR3 is made up of 16 amino acids. The DNA for the CDR3 is TGCAGTGCTAGGGAACTGGAGCGGTACAACACCGGGGAGCTGTTTTTT. Protein: CSARELERYNTGELFF.

This clonotype was picked up many times. The chain uses TRBV4-3 and TRBJ2-3, with a tentative D call TRBD1 (7 bases). This CDR3 has 17 residues. The germline CDR1 and CDR2 sequences are LGHNA and YSLEER. The V end lost 0 bases, the J end lost 6 bases, and 19 bases lay between the germline ends. The CDR3 protein is CASSQEPPGGGGDTQYF. DNA for the CDR3: TGCGCCAGCAGCCAAGAGCCCCCCGGAGGGGGCGGGGATACGCAGTATTTT.

This clonotype was seen repeatedly, ten times or more. V and J are TRBV2 and TRBJ2-1, with D uncertain. In germline, CDR1 is SNHLY, CDR2 FYNNEI. V lost 2 bases and J lost 0, with 8 bases in between. The CDR3 runs 15 residues. The CDR3, as DNA: TGTGCCAGCAGTGAAAGAGCTCTCTCCTACAATGAGCAGTTCTTC. This translates into CASSERALSYNEQFF.

In its sample, this clonotype ranks as medium-sized. The chain combines TRBV29-1 with TRBJ2-7; 11 positions match TRBD2. Germline-derived CDR1 and CDR2 are SQVTM and ANQGSEA. Losses at the gene ends were 0 bases for V and 6 bases for J; bases not matched to a gene: 7. This CDR3 comprises 15 residues. The CDR3 sequence is CSVEEGLAGGAEQYF. The CDR3 DNA sequence: TGCAGCGTTGAAGAAGGGCTAGCGGGAGGTGCCGAGCAGTACTTC.

The table lists this clonotype with many counts. The chain recombines TRBV27 with TRBJ2-1; D might be TRBD2 (5 bases). This CDR3 is built from 14 residues. Trimming took off 6 bases at V and 3 bases at J, with 12 bases between the two ends. Per the germline V gene, CDR1 is MNHEY and CDR2 is SMNVEV (reference sequence). The CDR3 here is CASRPDFYYNEQFF. CDR3 coding DNA: TGTGCCAGCAGGCCGGACTTTTACTACAATGAGCAGTTCTTC.

This clonotype was seen at least ten times. The genes are TRBV11-2 and TRBJ2-7; D is unresolved. This CDR3 spans 12 amino acids. Germline V gives CDR1 SGHAT, CDR2 FQNNGV. Trimming shortened V by 3 bases and J by 4 bases, and 7 bases separated the two germline ends. CDR3 sequence (DNA): TGTGCCAGCAGCTTTGACCGATACGAGCAGTACTTC. Its translation: CASSFDRYEQYF.

This clonotype was recorded many times. The V and J genes are TRBV7-3 and TRBJ2-3; D possibly corresponds to TRBD2 (6 bases). This CDR3 region has 14 residues. Germline CDR1 is SGHTA and CDR2 is FQGTGA. The ends were cut back, 5 bases at V and 4 bases at J, with 13 bases in the middle. In nucleotides, the CDR3 is TGTGCCAGCAGCGGGCAAGGGAGGTCAGATACGCAGTATTTT. Protein product: CASSGQGRSDTQYF.

This clonotype was counted ten times or more. The chain joins TRBV7-3 to TRBJ2-3; 8 positions match TRBD2. The V gene end was trimmed by 4 bases and the J gene end by 5 bases; junction bases not matched to a gene: 5. CDR1 is SGHTA, CDR2 FQGTGA, per germline. The CDR3 spans 14 residues. The CDR3 nucleotides read TGTGCCAGCAGCTCCAGCGGGAGTAGAGATACGCAGTATTTT. Translation gives CASSSSGSRDTQYF.

This clonotype was seen repeatedly, ten times or more. The chain recombines TRBV20-1 with TRBJ2-7; D remains ambiguous. V gave up 0 bases and J gave up 0 bases, with 6 bases separating them. CDR1 and CDR2 from the germline V gene are DFQATT and SNEGSKA (reference sequence). This CDR3 is 13 amino acids long. CDR3: CSARDTRSYEQYF. Written as DNA, the CDR3 is TGCAGTGCTAGAGATACTCGCTCCTACGAGCAGTACTTC.

This clonotype showed up many times. V usage is TRBV20-1 and J usage is TRBJ1-2, with D perhaps matching TRBD1 (5 bases). The CDR3 is 13 amino acids. V gave up 5 bases and J gave up 4 bases, with 14 bases separating them. Germline V lookup: CDR1 DFQATT, CDR2 SNEGSKA (reference sequence). The CDR3, as DNA: TGCAGTGCTCCAGAGACAGACCGCTATGGCTACACCTTC. It translates to CSAPETDRYGYTF.

In its sample, this clonotype was seen many times. The V and J genes are TRBV3-1 and TRBJ1-4; D remains unclear. Germline CDR1 LGHDT, CDR2 YNNKEL (reference sequence). The V end was cut by 4 bases, the J end by 6 bases, with 18 bases between. CDR3 length: 16 amino acids. CDR3 DNA: TGTGCCAGCAGCCCCCCCCGCCCTCCTTCGGATGAAAAACTGTTTTTT. It specifies CASSPPRPPSDEKLFF.

Ten or more counts support this clonotype. A junction end diverges from the germline sequence, so it may reflect a read error. The rearrangement uses TRBV7-9 and TRBJ1-2; D not resolved. CDR3 size: 10 residues. Germline-derived CDR1 and CDR2 are SEHNR and FQNEAQ (reference sequence). The CDR3 reads CASSLLRDFF. In DNA form, the CDR3 reads TGTGCCAGCAGCTTATTACGGGATTTCTTC.

This clonotype was seen many times. The J gene is TRBJ2-1, the V gene TRBV6-4; D is ambiguous. Germline values: CDR1 MRHNA, CDR2 SNTAGT. The V gene lost 2 bases and the J gene lost 2 bases, with 13 bases spanning the gap. The CDR3 contains 16 residues. The DNA of the CDR3 is TGTGCCAGCAGTGACGATTCCAAGTCTCCCTACAATGAGCAGTTCTTC. Translated, it gives CASSDDSKSPYNEQFF.

By share, this clonotype ranks as medium-sized (0.01 to 0.1%). The chain is built from TRBV20-1 and TRBJ2-1, with 7 bases lining up with TRBD2. Germline CDR1 DFQATT, CDR2 SNEGSKA (reference sequence). This CDR3 is built from 15 residues. V lost 0 bases to trimming and J lost 7 bases; unmatched junction nucleotides: 9. CDR3 in amino acids: CSARDAGEDVNEQFF. The DNA for the CDR3 is TGCAGTGCTAGAGATGCGGGAGAGGATGTAAATGAGCAGTTCTTC.

This clonotype was counted at least ten times. J is TRBJ2-1 and V is TRBV6-5; D uncertain. The CDR3 is 15 amino acids. CDR1 is MNHEY and CDR2 is SVGAGI in the germline V gene. Trimming left V 2 bases short and J 0 bases short, with 8 bases between. The CDR3 bases are TGTGCCAGCAGTTACGGCAGCAGCTCCTACAATGAGCAGTTCTTC. Amino acids: CASSYGSSSYNEQFF.